This TCR beta chain stems from a study of blood T cell repertoires in COVID-19. Here immunoSEQ multiplex PCR was the method, and the copy in TCRdb shows in-frame clones only, minus some. The sample consists of roughly 180,000 clones, roughly 80% of them appearing once. The CDR3 length is 14 residues. The V end lost 0 bases, the J end lost 2 bases, and 7 bases lay between the germline ends. Germline lookup yields CDR1 ENHRY and CDR2 SYGVKD. This TCR was recovered from a man between 60 and 70 years old with active or convalescent COVID-19. The sample consisted of peripheral blood. The V gene is TRBV10-3, the J gene TRBJ2-5; no reliable D call. The CDR3 region is CAISESGEQETQYF. The CDR3, as DNA: TGTGCCATCAGTGAGTCGGGCGAGCAAGAGACCCAGTACTTC.